Following are 25 T cell receptor beta chains from one sample sequenced in a study of blood T cell repertoires in COVID-19. The repertoire was sequenced with immunoSEQ multiplex PCR; TCRdb's copy has only in-frame clones and lacks some. The sample includes some 150,000 clones, 70% to 85% of them seen just once. What was sequenced was peripheral blood. These TCRs come from a woman in her forties or fifties with acute or convalescent COVID-19.

The chain joins TRBV27 to TRBJ2-5, with TRBD1 matching over 7 bases. The CDR3 length is 16 residues. J was trimmed by 1 base and V by 3 bases; bases with no gene match: 8. Germline CDR1 reads MNHEY; CDR2 reads SMNVEV (reference sequence). This CDR3 is CASSFGKGAGQETQYF. The CDR3 coding sequence is TGTGCCAGCAGTTTCGGGAAGGGGGCAGGCCAAGAGACCCAGTACTTC.

The rearrangement uses TRBV18 and TRBJ2-5; TRBD1 might be the D (5 bases). V was pared by 2 bases and J by 2 bases, with 6 bases between. Per germline, CDR1 KGHSH and CDR2 LQKENI. This CDR3 region has 13 residues. The CDR3 loop is CASSPNRQETQYF. For the CDR3, the DNA is TGTGCCAGCTCACCAAACAGGCAAGAGACCCAGTACTTC.

V usage is TRBV2 and J usage is TRBJ1-5, with a tentative D call TRBD1 (5 bases). Trimming stripped 0 bases from V and 7 bases from J, with 13 bases between. The V gene's germline CDR1 is SNHLY and CDR2 FYNNEI. The CDR3 has 15 amino acids. CDR3 in DNA: TGTGCCAGCAGTGAAGCGGGAGGGGCCTCCCAGCCCCAGCATTTT. Translated: CASSEAGGASQPQHF. The whole variable domain, filled in from reference TRBV2 and TRBJ1-5, reads EPEVTQTPSHQVTQMGQEVILRCVPISNHLYFYWYRQILGQKVEFLVSFYNNEISEKSEIFDDQFSVERPDGSNFTLKIRSTKLEDSAMYFCASSEAGGASQPQHFGDGTRLSIL.

The chain carries TRBV6-2 or TRBV6-3 and TRBJ2-1; 9 nucleotides agree with TRBD2. There are 16 residues in the CDR3. V shed 2 bases, J shed 5 bases, and the junction held 7 bases outside the gene matches. Germline loops: CDR1 MNHEY, CDR2 SVGEGT. DNA for the CDR3: TGTGCCAGCAGTTACATGAGCGGGGGGATTGACAATGAGCAGTTCTTC. Its protein is CASSYMSGGIDNEQFF.

The V gene is TRBV10-3, the J gene TRBJ1-5; 9 nucleotides align to TRBD1. This CDR3 contains 14 residues. With 6 bases clipped from V and 6 bases from J, the junction kept 6 bases outside the gene matches. The V gene's germline CDR1 is ENHRY and CDR2 SYGVKD. The CDR3 DNA sequence: TGTGCCATCAGCGTCGGGACAGGGAGTCAGCCCCAGCATTTT. Encoded protein: CAISVGTGSQPQHF.

This rearrangement joins TRBV15 to TRBJ1-1; D gene ambiguous. V lost 3 bases, J lost 1 base, and 18 bases lay in between. This CDR3 comprises 17 residues. CDR1 is LNHNV and CDR2 is YYDKDF in the germline V gene (reference sequence). CDR3 sequence (DNA): TGTGCCACCAGCAGCCCTCCTATCACCTCACGGAACACTGAAGCTTTCTTT. Its protein is CATSSPPITSRNTEAFF.

This sequence joins TRBV18 and TRBJ1-3, with unresolved D. Trimming removed 2 bases at V and 1 base at J, with 6 bases between. The CDR3 sequence is 14 residues long. CDR1 is KGHSH, CDR2 LQKENI, per germline. The CDR3 protein is CASSPEQSGNTIYF. CDR3 bases: TGTGCCAGCTCACCAGAACAGTCTGGAAACACCATATATTTT.

The rearrangement joins TRBV4-3 to TRBJ1-6; 7 bases map to TRBD1. The junction had 5 bases not matched to a gene; V was cut back by 1 base and J by 14 bases. The CDR3 is made up of 13 amino acids. In germline, CDR1 is LGHNA, CDR2 YSLEER. The CDR3 bases are TGCGCCAGCAGCCAAGGACAGGGTTTGGCCCTCCACTTT. Residues: CASSQGQGLALHF.

The gene calls are TRBV20-1 and TRBJ2-5; D may be TRBD1 (6 bases). Trimming took off 3 bases at V and 1 base at J, with 15 bases between the two ends. This CDR3 has 15 residues. Germline assignment: CDR1 DFQATT and CDR2 SNEGSKA (reference sequence). The CDR3 nucleotides read TGCAGTGCTAGTGATTTCCGGGACATCCAAGAGACCCAGTACTTC. Protein product: CSASDFRDIQETQYF.

The genes are TRBV30 and TRBJ2-3, with a possible D match to TRBD2 (5 bases). V was trimmed by 5 bases and J by 0 bases, leaving 18 bases between them. From germline, CDR1 is GTSNPN and CDR2 SVGIG (reference sequence). There are 16 residues in the CDR3. CDR3 region: CAWPVGRASSTDTQYF. The CDR3 coding sequence is TGTGCCTGGCCTGTAGGGCGGGCATCTAGCACAGATACGCAGTATTTT.

The V gene is TRBV6-1, the J gene TRBJ1-1; 7 bases fit TRBD1. Losses at the gene ends were 4 bases for V and 3 bases for J; bases not matched to a gene: 17. The CDR3 length is 18 residues. Germline V lookup: CDR1 MNHNS, CDR2 SASEGT. The CDR3 spells CASSGVRTGPTPYTEAFF. The DNA for the CDR3 is TGTGCCAGCAGTGGGGTGAGGACAGGACCTACCCCGTACACTGAAGCTTTCTTT.

V gene TRBV12-3 or TRBV12-4 combines with J gene TRBJ2-1; tentatively, D is TRBD2 (6 bases). Trimming removed 6 bases at V and 6 bases at J, with 12 bases between. CDR3 length: 13 residues. The CDR3 reads CASSPWRGNEQFF. CDR3 sequence (DNA): TGTGCCAGCAGCCCATGGCGGGGCAATGAGCAGTTCTTC.

The table lists this clone with a few counts. V is TRBV28 and J is TRBJ1-2; possibly TRBD1 for D (5 bases). Trimming removed 1 base from V and 4 bases from J, with 7 bases in between. The CDR3 sequence is 13 residues long. Germline CDR1 MDHEN, CDR2 SYDVKM. The CDR3 loop reads CASSLSGFYGYTF. The CDR3 DNA sequence: TGTGCCAGCAGTTTATCAGGGTTCTATGGCTACACCTTC.

Of note for this clone: Sequence at one end of the junction differs from germline and may be a read error. The chain has TRBV15 and TRBJ1-2; D is uncertain. The germline V gene has CDR1 LNHNV and CDR2 YYDKDF (reference sequence). The CDR3 length is 13 residues. The CDR3 DNA reads as TGTGCCACCAGCAGAGGCCCCTTTTTAGAGTTCGGTTTC. Translation: CATSRGPFLEFGF.

The chain couples TRBV28 to TRBJ2-1; a weak D match, TRBD1 (6 bases). V was pared by 10 bases and J by 8 bases, with 21 bases between. Germline-derived CDR1 and CDR2 are MDHEN and SYDVKM. The CDR3 contains 14 residues. As DNA, the CDR3 is TGTGCCATTGGGGACGCAGGGGACGAAGATGAGCAGTTCTTC. Residues: CAIGDAGDEDEQFF.

The chain recombines TRBV18 with TRBJ1-1; possibly TRBD1 for D (6 bases). With 6 bases removed from V and 7 bases from J, the gap between germline ends came to 21 bases. The CDR3 has 15 amino acids. Germline V gives CDR1 KGHSH, CDR2 LQKENI. The CDR3 here is CASSPSTGFEGEAFF. In nucleotides, the CDR3 is TGTGCCAGCTCCCCTTCCACAGGGTTCGAGGGTGAAGCTTTCTTT.

The chain employs TRBV3-1 (or the pseudogene TRBV3-2) and TRBJ2-5, with 10 bases that match TRBD2. The CDR3 contains 16 residues. Germline V gives CDR1 LGHDT, CDR2 YNNKEL (reference sequence). The V segment lost 4 bases and the J segment 4 bases; nucleotides outside the gene matches: 9. CDR3 sequence reads: CASSRRAGGLRETQYF. The CDR3 DNA reads TGTGCCAGCAGCCGTCGAGCGGGAGGGTTACGAGAGACCCAGTACTTC.

This clone was counted once. Relative to the germline gene, one junction end is altered; a read error may explain this. The chain uses TRBV19 and TRBJ2-1, with a weak D call TRBD2 (6 bases). The CDR3 totals 15 residues. Germline V gene data show CDR1 as LNHDA and CDR2 as SQIVND (reference sequence). CDR3 coding DNA: TGTGCCAGTAGTCTAACTAGCAGCTCCTACGATGAGCAGTTCTTC. This sequence encodes CASSLTSSSYDEQFF.

The chain's CDR3 is CAIRDSGTAKETQYF. CDR3 coding DNA: TGTGCCATCAGAGATTCCGGGACAGCAAAAGAGACCCAGTACTTC. The chain couples TRBV10-3 to TRBJ2-5; 7 bases match TRBD1. CDR3 length equals 15 residues. Germline CDR1 ENHRY, CDR2 SYGVKD. With 6 bases clipped from V and 3 bases from J, the junction kept 10 bases outside the gene matches.

The rearrangement joins TRBV10-3 to TRBJ1-6, with D maybe TRBD1 (5 bases). The length of the CDR3 is 14 residues. V was clipped by 2 bases and J by 14 bases, with 16 bases between them. Per germline, CDR1 ENHRY and CDR2 SYGVKD. CDR3 sequence reads: CAISEVQGGRALHF. The CDR3 DNA sequence: TGTGCCATCAGTGAGGTCCAGGGAGGTAGGGCCCTCCACTTT.

This rearrangement joins TRBV2 to TRBJ1-4; D not certain. This CDR3 is 13 amino acids long. Germline V gene lookup returns CDR1 SNHLY and CDR2 FYNNEI. V lost 10 bases, J lost 7 bases, and 16 bases lay in between. The CDR3 sequence: CATTWRAAEKLFF. For the CDR3, the DNA is TGTGCCACCACATGGAGGGCGGCTGAAAAACTGTTTTTT.

The chain couples TRBV5-6 to TRBJ2-5, with 11 bases identical to TRBD2. The germline V gene has CDR1 SGHDT and CDR2 YYEEEE. V was pared by 4 bases and J by 4 bases, with 6 bases of the junction left unmatched. The CDR3 runs to 15 residues. The CDR3 region is CASSPTSGARETQYF. CDR3 nucleotide sequence: TGTGCCAGCAGCCCGACTAGCGGGGCAAGAGAGACCCAGTACTTC.

The chain recombines TRBV6-5 with TRBJ2-7; D perhaps matches TRBD1 (6 bases). Germline V gives CDR1 MNHEY, CDR2 SVGAGI. The germline V and J ends were trimmed by 6 bases and 6 bases, with 18 bases remaining between them. This CDR3 has 14 amino acids. In nucleotides, the CDR3 is TGTGCCAGCAGCCGGTCCGGGCAGGGGTCCGAGCAGTACTTC. This encodes CASSRSGQGSEQYF.

The J gene is TRBJ2-7, the V gene TRBV6-1; a weak D match, TRBD2 (5 bases). The V and J ends lost 2 bases and 6 bases respectively, with 11 bases between them. CDR1 MNHNS and CDR2 SASEGT come from the germline V gene. The CDR3 runs to 13 residues. The CDR3 nucleotides read TGTGCCAGCAGTGAACCGGGGTCGGGCGAGCAGTACTTC. This gives the protein CASSEPGSGEQYF.

The chain carries TRBV6-2 or TRBV6-3 and TRBJ1-2; D possibly corresponds to TRBD1 (6 bases). The CDR3 totals 14 residues. Germline lookup yields CDR1 MNHEY and CDR2 SVGEGT. Trimming removed 3 bases at V and 6 bases at J, with 14 bases between. The CDR3 region has the DNA TGTGCCAGCAGTTATCCAGGGGTGCTTAATGGCTACACCTTC. It yields the protein CASSYPGVLNGYTF.